This is a list of T cell receptor beta chains from one sample in a study of T cells after yellow fever vaccination. TCRdb processed the 5' RACE reads anew with MiXCR; each CDR3 protein has one entry. The table includes approximately 550,000 distinct CDR3 sequences, 19% detected once. The sample in question was PBMCs, obtained 15 days after the yellow fever booster vaccination. The receptors stem from a man aged 30 to 39 who received the YFV17D yellow fever vaccine. Each CDR3 is given with its conserved first and last residue. Each record gives: V gene, D gene, J gene, clone size, CDR3 protein, CDR3 DNA. A D gene is named only where the DNA matches it firmly. Some rows have no size entry. The others give once, few or many, or a class for an expanded clone.

TRBV7-9	NA	TRBJ2-4	few	CASSILGAKNIQYF	TGTGCCAGCAGCATCCTAGGGGCGAAAAACATTCAGTACTTC
TRBV29-1	NA	TRBJ1-1	NA	CSVAFHRTESTVNTEAFF	TGCAGCGTTGCTTTTCACAGGACAGAATCGACGGTGAACACTGAAGCTTTCTTT
TRBV5-1	TRBD1	TRBJ2-5	few	CASSFGQATKETQYF	TGCGCCAGCAGCTTCGGACAGGCGACAAAAGAGACCCAGTACTTC
TRBV7-2	NA	TRBJ2-7	NA	CASSRQGLSTYEQYF	TGTGCCAGCAGCCGTCAGGGTTTGTCAACCTACGAGCAGTACTTC
TRBV14	TRBD1	TRBJ2-7	few	CASSQARRGTAAYEQYF	TGTGCCAGCAGCCAAGCTAGAAGGGGGACAGCTGCCTACGAGCAGTACTTC
TRBV6-1	TRBD2	TRBJ2-3	few	CASGSGGSTDTQYF	TGTGCCAGCGGAAGCGGGGGTAGCACAGATACGCAGTATTTT
TRBV5-6	TRBD2	TRBJ2-3	few	CASSLRSGSRDTQYF	TGTGCCAGCAGCTTGCGTAGCGGGAGTAGAGATACGCAGTATTTT
TRBV3-1	NA	TRBJ1-5	NA	CASSYREGQPQHF	TGTGCCAGCAGCTACCGAGAGGGTCAGCCCCAGCATTTT
TRBV20-1	NA	TRBJ2-1	NA	CSASPSSYNEQFF	TGCAGTGCTAGCCCCAGCTCCTACAATGAGCAGTTCTTC
TRBV4-3	NA	TRBJ1-6	few	CASSQDYREGSPLHF	TGCGCCAGCAGCCAAGATTACAGGGAGGGTTCACCCCTCCACTTT